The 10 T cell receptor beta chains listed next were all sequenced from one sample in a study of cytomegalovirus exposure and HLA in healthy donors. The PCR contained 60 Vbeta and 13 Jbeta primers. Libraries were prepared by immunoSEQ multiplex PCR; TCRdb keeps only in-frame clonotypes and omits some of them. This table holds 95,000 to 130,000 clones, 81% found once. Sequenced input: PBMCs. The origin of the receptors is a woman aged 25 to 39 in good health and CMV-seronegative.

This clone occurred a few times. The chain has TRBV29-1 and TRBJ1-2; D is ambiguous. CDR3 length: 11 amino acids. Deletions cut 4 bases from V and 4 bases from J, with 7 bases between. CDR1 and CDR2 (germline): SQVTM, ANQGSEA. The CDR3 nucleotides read TGCAGCGTTGGCCCAGGCTATGGCTACACCTTC. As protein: CSVGPGYGYTF.

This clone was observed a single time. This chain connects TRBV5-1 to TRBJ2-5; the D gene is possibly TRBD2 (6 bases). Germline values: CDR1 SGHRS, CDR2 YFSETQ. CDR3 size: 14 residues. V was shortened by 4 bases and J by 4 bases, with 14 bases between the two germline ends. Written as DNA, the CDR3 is TGCGCCAGCAGCCTGCGGTTGGGGGGAGAGACCCAGTACTTC. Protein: CASSLRLGGETQYF.

The CDR3 reads CASSLSGPSGVYNEQFF. The DNA of the CDR3 is TGTGCCAGCAGTTTATCGGGTCCTAGCGGAGTTTACAATGAGCAGTTCTTC. The chain couples TRBV27 to TRBJ2-1, with TRBD2 matching over 7 bases. The V segment lost 0 bases and the J segment 4 bases; nucleotides outside the gene matches: 9. The germline gives CDR1 MNHEY, CDR2 SMNVEV (reference sequence). CDR3 length: 17 residues.

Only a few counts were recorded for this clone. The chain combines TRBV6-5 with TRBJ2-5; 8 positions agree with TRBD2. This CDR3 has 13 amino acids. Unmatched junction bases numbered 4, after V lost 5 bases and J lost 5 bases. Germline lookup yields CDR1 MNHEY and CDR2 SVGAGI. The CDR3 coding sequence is TGTGCCAGCAGTGGACTAGCCGGGGAGACCCAGTACTTC. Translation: CASSGLAGETQYF.

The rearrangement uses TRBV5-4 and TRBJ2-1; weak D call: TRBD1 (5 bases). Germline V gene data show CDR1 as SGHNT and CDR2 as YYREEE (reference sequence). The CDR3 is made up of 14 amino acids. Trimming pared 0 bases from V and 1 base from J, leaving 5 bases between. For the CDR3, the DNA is TGTGCCAGCAGCTTGGGACAGTCCTACAATGAGCAGTTCTTC. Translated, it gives CASSLGQSYNEQFF.

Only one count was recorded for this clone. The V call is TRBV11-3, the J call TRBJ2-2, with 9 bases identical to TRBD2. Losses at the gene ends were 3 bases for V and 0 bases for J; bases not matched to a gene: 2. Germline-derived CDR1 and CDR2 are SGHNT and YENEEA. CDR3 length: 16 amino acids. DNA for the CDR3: TGTGCCAGCAGCTTTGCTAGCGGGGCGAACACCGGGGAGCTGTTTTTT. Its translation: CASSFASGANTGELFF.

The CDR3 reads CASSLEGVLRTEAFF. CDR3 bases: TGTGCCAGCAGCTTGGAAGGGGTCCTCCGGACTGAAGCTTTCTTT. The chain is built from TRBV5-4 and TRBJ1-1; tentative D call: TRBD1 (5 bases). The CDR3 loop spans 15 amino acids. V dropped 0 bases and J dropped 5 bases, with 14 bases sitting between them. Germline V CDR1 and CDR2: SGHNT, YYREEE (reference sequence).

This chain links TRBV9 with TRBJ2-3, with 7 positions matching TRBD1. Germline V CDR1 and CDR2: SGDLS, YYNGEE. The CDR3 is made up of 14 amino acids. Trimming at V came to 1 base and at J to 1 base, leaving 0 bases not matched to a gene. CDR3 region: CASSVQGGTDTQYF. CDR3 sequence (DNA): TGTGCCAGCAGCGTACAGGGGGGCACAGATACGCAGTATTTT. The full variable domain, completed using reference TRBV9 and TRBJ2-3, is DSGVTQTPKHLITATGQRVTLRCSPRSGDLSVYWYQQSLDQGLQFLIQYYNGEERAKGNILERFSAQQFPDLHSELNLSSLELGDSALYFCASSVQGGTDTQYFGPGTRLTVL.

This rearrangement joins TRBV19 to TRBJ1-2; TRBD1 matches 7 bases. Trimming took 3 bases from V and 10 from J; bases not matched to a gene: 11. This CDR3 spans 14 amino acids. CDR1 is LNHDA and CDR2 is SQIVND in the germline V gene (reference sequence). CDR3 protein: CASSIGGQTPDYTF. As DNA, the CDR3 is TGTGCCAGTAGTATTGGGGGACAGACCCCAGACTACACCTTC.

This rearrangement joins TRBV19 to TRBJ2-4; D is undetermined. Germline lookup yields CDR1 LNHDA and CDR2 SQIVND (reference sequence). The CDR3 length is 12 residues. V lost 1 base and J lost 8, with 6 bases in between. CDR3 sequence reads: CASSIGLDIQYF. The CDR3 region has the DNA TGTGCCAGTAGTATAGGTCTCGACATTCAGTACTTC.